The clone carrying this TCR beta chain turned up a few times. Its cognate antigen is unknown. This entry belongs to a study of T-cell memory formation after mild COVID-19. TCRdb used MiXCR to reprocess the 5' RACE reads, holding one entry per CDR3 protein. The sample contains over 400,000 distinct CDR3 sequences, about 22% of which appear only once. V lost 2 bases, J lost 8 bases, and 15 bases lay in between. The CDR3 runs to 14 residues. The germline gives CDR1 SNHLY, CDR2 FYNNEI. Overall study findings and caveats: CD4+ bias marked clones expanding day 15 to 37, unlike balanced contracting clones. Day 37-peaking second-wave clones had unconfirmed SARS-CoV-2 specificity.

Material: PBMCs or a T cell subset sorted from them (not recorded which). The V and J genes are TRBV2 and TRBJ1-2; possible D gene TRBD1, 5 bases. This receptor was obtained from an adult woman who had mild COVID-19 (a few samples of this study predate the infection). Cell type and time point are not known. The chain's CDR3 is CASSEKGQGIGYTF. CDR3 coding DNA: TGTGCCAGCAGTGAAAAGGGTCAGGGTATCGGCTACACCTTC.